This T cell receptor (beta chain) was sequenced during a study of early T cells in non-severe SARS-CoV-2 infection. TCRdb recomputed calls from the 5' RACE reads with MiXCR, one row per CDR3 protein. There are 85,000 to 90,000 distinct CDR3 sequences in the sample; roughly 15% occur only once, and under 6.5% lies in the top ten. Germline CDR1 reads SEHNR; CDR2 reads FQNEAQ (reference sequence). Unmatched junction bases numbered 5, after V lost 5 bases and J lost 2 bases. The CDR3 is made up of 16 amino acids. The chain links TRBV7-9 to TRBJ2-3; 12 bases match TRBD2. Sequenced sample: whole blood. This sequence originates from an adult who was a healthcare worker with PCR-confirmed SARS-CoV-2 infection or an uninfected control (not recorded which). The CDR3 nucleotides are TGTGCCAGCAGCCCTCTAGCGGGGGGGCCCACAGATACGCAGTATTTT. Its translation is CASSPLAGGPTDTQYF.